The 29 T cell receptor beta chains presented below share a single source sample, sequenced in a study of blood T cell repertoires in COVID-19. Data came from immunoSEQ multiplex PCR; TCRdb stores just in-frame clones and leaves some out. The sample has 52,000 or so clones; around four fifths are singletons. The sequencing sample was made of peripheral blood. The receptors were sampled from a man aged 50 to 60 with acute or convalescent COVID-19.

The CDR3 DNA sequence: TGCGCCTCAGAGGGGAACACTGAAGCTTTCTTT. Translation: CASEGNTEAFF. The rearrangement links TRBV29-1 to TRBJ1-1; D is uncertain. This CDR3 comprises 11 residues. Germline V lookup: CDR1 SQVTM, CDR2 ANQGSEA.

The chain recombines TRBV7-8 with TRBJ2-1; 10 nucleotides align to TRBD1. This CDR3 region has 14 residues. J was trimmed by 3 bases and V by 8 bases; bases with no gene match: 4. Germline V CDR1 and CDR2: SGHVS, FQNEAQ. The CDR3 DNA sequence: TGTGCCAGCTGGACAGGGGGGTTCTACAATGAGCAGTTCTTC. It encodes CASWTGGFYNEQFF.

This clone was seen only once. This chain connects TRBV4-2 to TRBJ2-2; 12 nucleotides match TRBD2. The V and J ends lost 0 bases and 5 bases, in that order; junction bases with no gene match: 7. The CDR3 has 18 amino acids. CDR1 is LGHNA, CDR2 YNFKEQ, per germline. The CDR3 bases are TGTGCCAGCAGCCAAGAGCTAGCGGGGGGGCCACGGACCGGGGAGCTGTTTTTT. Translated: CASSQELAGGPRTGELFF.

This chain connects TRBV5-1 to TRBJ2-5; D not certain. This CDR3 has 13 amino acids. Germline-derived CDR1 and CDR2 are SGHRS and YFSETQ. Trimming stripped 3 bases from V and 3 bases from J, with 9 bases between. CDR3 in DNA: TGCGCCAGCAGCTCGAACAACGAAGAGACCCAGTACTTC. Protein: CASSSNNEETQYF.

The sample holds one count of this clone. The chain has TRBV6-2 or TRBV6-3 and TRBJ2-7; the match to TRBD1 covers 9 bases. The junction had 6 bases not matched to a gene; V was cut back by 3 bases and J by 6 bases. The CDR3 consists of 14 residues. In germline, CDR1 is MNHEY, CDR2 SVGEGT. For the CDR3, the DNA is TGTGCCAGCAGTTATGGGACAGGGTTTTTCGAGCAGTACTTC. Translation: CASSYGTGFFEQYF.

Turning to this clone: This sample includes further DNA sequences coding for the same CDR3. The chain uses TRBV24-1 and TRBJ2-1; maybe TRBD1 (5 bases). The V gene's germline CDR1 is KGHDR and CDR2 SFDVKD. This CDR3 spans 13 amino acids. V was shortened by 7 bases and J by 5 bases, with 11 bases between the two germline ends. Here the CDR3 reads CATRGQGDNEQFF. CDR3 nucleotide sequence: TGTGCCACCAGGGGGCAGGGCGACAATGAGCAGTTCTTC.

The V and J genes are TRBV19 and TRBJ1-1; 8 bases are shared with TRBD1. CDR1 and CDR2 (germline): LNHDA, SQIVND (reference sequence). The CDR3 totals 15 residues. V was pared by 9 bases and J by 1 base, with 10 bases of the junction left unmatched. The CDR3 loop reads CASNPRDRPNTEAFF. For the CDR3, the DNA is TGTGCCAGCAATCCTCGGGACAGGCCGAACACTGAAGCTTTCTTT. Complete variable domain (other parts from reference TRBV19 and TRBJ1-1): DGGITQSPKYLFRKEGQNVTLSCEQNLNHDAMYWYRQDPGQGLRLIYYSQIVNDFQKGDIAEGYSVSREKKESFPLTVTSAQKNPTAFYLCASNPRDRPNTEAFFGQGTRLTVV.

The chain has TRBV6-6 and TRBJ2-2; 10 bases are shared with TRBD1. Germline V lookup: CDR1 MNHNY, CDR2 SVGAGI (reference sequence). Trimming removed 5 bases from V and 6 bases from J; junction bases left unmatched: 3. The CDR3 is 14 residues long. The CDR3 here is CASSDRGQAGELFF. The CDR3 DNA follows: TGTGCCAGCAGTGACAGGGGGCAAGCCGGGGAGCTGTTTTTT.

The rearrangement links TRBV11-2 to TRBJ2-1; TRBD2 matches at 7 bases. V lost 7 bases to trimming and J lost 11 bases; unmatched junction nucleotides: 14. Germline V gene lookup returns CDR1 SGHAT and CDR2 FQNNGV. The CDR3 runs 14 residues. The CDR3 coding sequence is TGTGCCAGCAAAGGACGGGAGGAGCCTCCCCAGCAGTTCTTC. It specifies CASKGREEPPQQFF.

The chain joins TRBV30 to TRBJ2-6; 11 bases are shared with TRBD1. From germline, CDR1 is GTSNPN and CDR2 SVGIG (reference sequence). The J segment lost 2 bases and the V segment lost 5 bases, leaving 5 bases of the junction unmatched. The CDR3 totals 16 residues. The DNA of the CDR3 is TGTGCCTGGGGGGACAGGGGGGTAACTGGGGCCAACGTCCTGACTTTC. Translated, it gives CAWGDRGVTGANVLTF.

The chain joins TRBV7-8 to TRBJ2-5; 8 bases fit TRBD1. Unmatched junction bases numbered 8, after V lost 5 bases and J lost 0 bases. The CDR3 totals 16 residues. The germline gives CDR1 SGHVS, CDR2 FQNEAQ. The chain's CDR3 is CASSHLDRVYQETQYF. CDR3 bases: TGTGCCAGCAGCCACTTGGACAGGGTGTACCAAGAGACCCAGTACTTC.

With regard to this clone: An end of the junction does not agree with germline; a read error may underlie this. J is TRBJ2-1 and V is TRBV5-8; D possibly corresponds to TRBD1 (6 bases). This CDR3 is built from 12 residues. Germline assignment: CDR1 SGHTS and CDR2 YDEGEE. CDR3 sequence (DNA): TGTGCCAGCAGCTTGGAAGGGGGTATGTGGATCTTC. Residues: CASSLEGGMWIF. Full variable domain (outside the CDR3, taken from reference TRBV5-8 and TRBJ2-1): EAGVTQSPTHLIKTRGQQATLRCSPISGHTSVYWYQQALGLGLQFLLWYDEGEERNRGNFPPRFSGRQFPNYSSELNVNALELEDSALYLCASSLEGGMWIFGPGTRLTVL.

The V and J genes are TRBV18 and TRBJ2-1; 11 nucleotides match TRBD2. There are 15 residues in the CDR3. With 0 bases clipped from V and 5 bases from J, the junction kept 0 bases outside the gene matches. CDR1 and CDR2 from the germline V gene are KGHSH and LQKENI. This CDR3 is CASSPPGLADNEQFF. DNA of the CDR3: TGTGCCAGCTCACCACCGGGACTAGCGGACAATGAGCAGTTCTTC.

This chain links TRBV7-2 with TRBJ2-7; 9 bases map to TRBD1. Germline V gives CDR1 SGHTA, CDR2 FQGNSA. This CDR3 spans 14 amino acids. Trimming at V came to 5 bases and at J to 0 bases, leaving 2 bases not matched to a gene. The CDR3 DNA sequence: TGTGCCAGCAGCAAACAGGGGGCCTCCTACGAGCAGTACTTC. Its translation is CASSKQGASYEQYF. The full variable domain, rest sourced from reference TRBV7-2 and TRBJ2-7, is GAGVSQSPSNKVTEKGKDVELRCDPISGHTALYWYRQSLGQGLEFLIYFQGNSAPDKSGLPSDRFSAERTGGSVSTLTIQRTQQEDSAVYLCASSKQGASYEQYFGPGTRLTVT.

The rearrangement links TRBV18 to TRBJ2-2, with 13 bases matching TRBD2. The CDR3 has 18 amino acids. Per the germline V gene, CDR1 is KGHSH and CDR2 is LQKENI. J lost 2 bases, V lost 5 bases, and 8 bases had no gene match. CDR3 residues: CASSSGTSGILNTGELFF. In DNA form, the CDR3 reads TGTGCCAGCTCATCCGGGACTAGCGGGATTCTTAACACCGGGGAGCTGTTTTTT.

The rearrangement uses TRBV24-1 and TRBJ2-7; a weak D match, TRBD1 (6 bases). CDR1 is KGHDR, CDR2 SFDVKD, per germline. This CDR3 is built from 15 residues. With 4 bases removed from V and 3 bases from J, the gap between germline ends came to 15 bases. The CDR3 reads CATSEIPGHLYEQYF. The CDR3, as DNA: TGTGCCACCAGTGAAATACCGGGACACCTCTACGAGCAGTACTTC.

This rearrangement joins TRBV4-1 to TRBJ2-1; 8 positions agree with TRBD2. The CDR3 totals 17 residues. V was pared by 0 bases and J by 5 bases, with 9 bases of the junction left unmatched. The V gene's germline CDR1 is MGHRA and CDR2 YSYEKL. CDR3 DNA sequence: TGCGCCAGCAGCCAAGATTCTCCTAGCGGGTTACACAATGAGCAGTTCTTC. It is translated as CASSQDSPSGLHNEQFF.

The rearrangement links TRBV27 to TRBJ2-3, with D possibly being TRBD2 (6 bases). CDR1 MNHEY and CDR2 SMNVEV come from the germline V gene (reference sequence). This CDR3 has 14 residues. Trimming took 7 bases from V and 5 from J, leaving 16 bases between them. The CDR3 nucleotides read TGTGCCAGCAAATTCCGGGAGAGGGTAGATACGCAGTATTTT. It encodes CASKFRERVDTQYF.

V gene TRBV9 combines with J gene TRBJ2-7; possibly TRBD2 for D (6 bases). Germline CDR1 is SGDLS and CDR2 is YYNGEE. The CDR3 covers 14 residues. V shed 2 bases and J shed 6 bases, with 15 bases lying between them. This CDR3 is CASSVGGFGSEQYF. Here the CDR3 DNA reads TGTGCCAGCAGCGTGGGGGGTTTCGGGAGCGAGCAGTACTTC.

The genes are TRBV6-5 and TRBJ2-2; D uncertain. The germline V gene has CDR1 MNHEY and CDR2 SVGAGI. The length of the CDR3 is 15 residues. Trimming took 10 bases from V and 2 from J, leaving 17 bases between them. The DNA for the CDR3 is TGTGCCACTAAGTACCTGAGTCAAAACACCGGGGAGCTGTTTTTT. Translation gives CATKYLSQNTGELFF.

The chain recombines TRBV19 with TRBJ2-3; 13 bases line up with TRBD2. The CDR3 sequence is 15 residues long. Losses at the gene ends were 5 bases for V and 3 bases for J; bases not matched to a gene: 2. Germline V gives CDR1 LNHDA, CDR2 SQIVND (reference sequence). CDR3 in DNA: TGTGCCAGTAGTCTGACTAGCGGGAGGACAGATACGCAGTATTTT. The encoded protein is CASSLTSGRTDTQYF.

The chain employs TRBV19 and TRBJ1-5; 7 bases agree with TRBD1. Germline loops: CDR1 LNHDA, CDR2 SQIVND (reference sequence). The trim removed 2 bases at V and 0 bases at J, leaving 7 bases unmatched. The CDR3 is 17 amino acids. CDR3 nucleotide sequence: TGTGCCAGTAGTATAAAGACGACAGGGACTAGCAATCAGCCCCAGCATTTT. It specifies CASSIKTTGTSNQPQHF.

The rearrangement links TRBV6-6 to TRBJ2-2; no definite D call. V was clipped by 2 bases and J by 7 bases, with 8 bases between them. This CDR3 has 13 residues. Germline CDR1 and CDR2: MNHNY and SVGAGI (reference sequence). CDR3 region: CASSYLSGGELFF. DNA of the CDR3: TGTGCCAGCAGTTACCTGAGTGGCGGGGAGCTGTTTTTT.

The CDR3 nucleotides are TGTGCCAGCAGTGGGGGATTGGCTAGCGGGAGGTGGACAGATACGCAGTATTTT. This codes for CASSGGLASGRWTDTQYF. V gene TRBV2 combines with J gene TRBJ2-3, with TRBD2 matching 11 bases. Germline CDR1 reads SNHLY; CDR2 reads FYNNEI. V was pared by 4 bases and J by 3 bases, with 12 bases of the junction left unmatched. The CDR3 consists of 18 residues.

V is TRBV4-1 and J is TRBJ2-7; D gene unclear. CDR3 length: 15 amino acids. The V gene's germline CDR1 is MGHRA and CDR2 YSYEKL. V lost 0 bases and J lost 0, with 9 bases in between. The chain's CDR3 is CASSQDRQDSYEQYF. CDR3 nucleotide sequence: TGCGCCAGCAGCCAAGATCGCCAGGACTCCTACGAGCAGTACTTC.

The genes are TRBV15 and TRBJ2-1; D might be TRBD2 (5 bases). The germline gives CDR1 LNHNV, CDR2 YYDKDF (reference sequence). Between the trimmed V and J ends, which lost 0 bases and 10 bases, there was a span of 10 bases. This CDR3 spans 13 amino acids. The CDR3, as DNA: TGTGCCACCAGCAGAGATGGCGGCGGGGAGCAGTTCTTC. Amino acid sequence: CATSRDGGGEQFF.

CDR3 protein: CASSRQGNAYNEQFF. The CDR3 nucleotides are TGTGCCAGCAGCCGACAGGGGAATGCCTACAATGAGCAGTTCTTC. This rearrangement joins TRBV28 to TRBJ2-1, with 8 nucleotides matching TRBD1. CDR1 is MDHEN and CDR2 is SYDVKM in the germline V gene. The CDR3 contains 15 residues. Trimming took 6 bases from V and 2 from J; bases not matched to a gene: 6.

The chain has TRBV11-2 and TRBJ2-7, with TRBD1 matching 10 bases. With 5 bases clipped from V and 3 bases from J, the junction kept 4 bases outside the gene matches. Germline V CDR1 and CDR2: SGHAT, FQNNGV. The CDR3 consists of 14 residues. DNA of the CDR3: TGTGCCAGCAGCCGGACAGGGGGAATCTACGAGCAGTACTTC. It codes for CASSRTGGIYEQYF. Full variable domain (missing parts from reference TRBV11-2 and TRBJ2-7): EAGVAQSPRYKIIEKRQSVAFWCNPISGHATLYWYQQILGQGPKLLIQFQNNGVVDDSQLPKDRFSAERLKGVDSTLKIQPAKLEDSAVYLCASSRTGGIYEQYFGPGTRLTVT.

This sequence joins TRBV18 and TRBJ2-4; the match to TRBD2 covers 8 bases. There are 16 residues in the CDR3. From germline, CDR1 is KGHSH and CDR2 LQKENI. V was pared by 6 bases and J by 1 base, with 8 bases of the junction left unmatched. CDR3 coding DNA: TGTGCCAGCTCCCCCGGGGGGGCGGCGGCCAAAAACATTCAGTACTTC. Amino acids: CASSPGGAAAKNIQYF.